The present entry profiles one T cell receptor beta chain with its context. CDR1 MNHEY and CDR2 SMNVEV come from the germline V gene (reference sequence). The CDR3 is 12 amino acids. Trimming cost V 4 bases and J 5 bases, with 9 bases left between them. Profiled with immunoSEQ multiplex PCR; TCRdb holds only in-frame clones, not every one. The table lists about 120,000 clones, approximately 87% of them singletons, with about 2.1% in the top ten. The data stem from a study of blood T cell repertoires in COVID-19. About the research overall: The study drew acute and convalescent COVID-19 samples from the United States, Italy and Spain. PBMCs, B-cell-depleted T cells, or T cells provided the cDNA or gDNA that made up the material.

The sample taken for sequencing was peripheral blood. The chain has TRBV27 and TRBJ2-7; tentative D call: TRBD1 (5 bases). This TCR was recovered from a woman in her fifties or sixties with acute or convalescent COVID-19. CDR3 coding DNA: TGTGCCAGCAGTTCGGTAGGGGACGAGCAGTACTTC. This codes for CASSSVGDEQYF.